This T cell receptor (beta chain) appears in the sequencing data of a study of cytotoxic CD8 clonotypes in ibrutinib-treated CLL. In the study overall: Response sampling took place at median around 12 months of treatment, range 6 to 36. Overall study results and limits: Public clonotypes, an uncommon group, contracted or remained stable on treatment.

Depths of 1 in 200,000 to 1 in 1 million T cells were the sequencing target. The assay was immunoSEQ multiplex PCR, and TCRdb's table has in-frame clones only and misses some. The sample shows under 30,000 clones, 45% to 65% of them seen only once. Germline V CDR1 and CDR2: MDHEN, SYDVKM. Trimming left V 6 bases short and J 7 bases short, with 25 bases between. The CDR3 is made up of 17 amino acids. Genomic DNA for TCR beta libraries, roughly 2.1 micrograms, came from cryopreserved PBMCs. A note on this clone: Its antigen is currently unknown.

The sample in question was PBMCs, obtained before ibrutinib treatment. The chain recombines TRBV28 with TRBJ2-1; weak D call: TRBD1 (7 bases). This receptor was identified in a human donor with chronic lymphocytic leukemia. The CDR3 reads CASSRPPGTVGGNEQFF. CDR3 in DNA: TGTGCCAGCAGCCGACCCCCCGGGACAGTTGGAGGGAATGAGCAGTTCTTC.